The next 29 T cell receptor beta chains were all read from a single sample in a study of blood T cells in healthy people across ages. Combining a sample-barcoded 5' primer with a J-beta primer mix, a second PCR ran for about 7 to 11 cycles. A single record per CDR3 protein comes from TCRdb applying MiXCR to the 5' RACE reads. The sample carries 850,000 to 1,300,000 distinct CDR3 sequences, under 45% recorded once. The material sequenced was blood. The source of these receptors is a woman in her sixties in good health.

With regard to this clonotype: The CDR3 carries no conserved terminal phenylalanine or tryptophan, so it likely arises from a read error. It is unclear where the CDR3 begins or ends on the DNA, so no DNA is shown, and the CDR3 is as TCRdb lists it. CDR3 region: CAISESGGTY. The J gene is TRBJ2-1, the V gene TRBV10-3; TRBD1, the table's D call, was not compared with the DNA. From germline, CDR1 is ENHRY and CDR2 SYGVKD. A total of 10 residues make up the CDR3, ends included.

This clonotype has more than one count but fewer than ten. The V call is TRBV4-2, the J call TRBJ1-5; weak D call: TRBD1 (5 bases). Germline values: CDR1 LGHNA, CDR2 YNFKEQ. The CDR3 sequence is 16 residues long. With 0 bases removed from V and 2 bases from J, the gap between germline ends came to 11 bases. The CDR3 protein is CASSQDSWDGNQPQHF. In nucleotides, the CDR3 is TGTGCCAGCAGCCAAGATTCATGGGACGGCAATCAGCCCCAGCATTTT.

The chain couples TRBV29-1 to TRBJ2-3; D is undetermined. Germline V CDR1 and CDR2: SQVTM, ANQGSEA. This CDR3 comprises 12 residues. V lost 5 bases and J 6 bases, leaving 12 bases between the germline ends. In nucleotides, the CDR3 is TGCAGCGTTTGCCCCTCCGTGGATACGCAGTATTTT. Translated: CSVCPSVDTQYF.

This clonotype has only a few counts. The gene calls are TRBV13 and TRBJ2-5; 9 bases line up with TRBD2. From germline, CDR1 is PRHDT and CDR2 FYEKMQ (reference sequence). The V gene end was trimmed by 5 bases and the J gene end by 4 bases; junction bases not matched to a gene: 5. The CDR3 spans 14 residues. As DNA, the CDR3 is TGTGCCAGCAGCACACTTAGCGGGAGAGAGACCCAGTACTTC. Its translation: CASSTLSGRETQYF.

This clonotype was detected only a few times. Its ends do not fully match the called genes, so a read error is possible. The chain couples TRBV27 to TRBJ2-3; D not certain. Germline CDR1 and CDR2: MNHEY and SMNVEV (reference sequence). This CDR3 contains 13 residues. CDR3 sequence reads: CASSVSISDTQYF. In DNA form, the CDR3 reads TGTGCCAGCAGTGTATCGATATCAGATACGCAGTATTTT.

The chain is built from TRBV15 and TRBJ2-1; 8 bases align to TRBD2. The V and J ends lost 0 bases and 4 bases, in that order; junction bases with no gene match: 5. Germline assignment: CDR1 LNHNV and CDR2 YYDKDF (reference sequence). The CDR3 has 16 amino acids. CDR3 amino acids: CATSRDRGGGYNEQFF. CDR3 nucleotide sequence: TGTGCCACCAGCAGAGACCGGGGGGGCGGATACAATGAGCAGTTCTTC.

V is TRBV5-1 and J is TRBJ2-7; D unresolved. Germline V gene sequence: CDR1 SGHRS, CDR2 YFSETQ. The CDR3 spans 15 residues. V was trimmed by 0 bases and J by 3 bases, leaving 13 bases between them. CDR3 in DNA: TGCGCCAGCAGCTTGGAGGCAGGCAATATCTACGAGCAGTACTTC. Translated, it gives CASSLEAGNIYEQYF. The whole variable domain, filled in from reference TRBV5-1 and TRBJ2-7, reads KAGVTQTPRYLIKTRGQQVTLSCSPISGHRSVSWYQQTPGQGLQFLFEYFSETQRNKGNFPGRFSGRQFSNSRSEMNVSTLELGDSALYLCASSLEAGNIYEQYFGPGTRLTVT.

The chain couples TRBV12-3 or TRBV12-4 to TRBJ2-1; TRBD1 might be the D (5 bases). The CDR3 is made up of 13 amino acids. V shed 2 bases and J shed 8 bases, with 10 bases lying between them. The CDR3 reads CASSLQGGHEQFF. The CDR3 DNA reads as TGTGCCAGCAGTTTACAGGGCGGACATGAGCAGTTCTTC.

CDR3 nucleotides: TGTGCCAGCAGCCTTCGGACGGCCGCCGGGGGGCTTCTATACAATGAGCAGTTCTTC. Protein sequence: CASSLRTAAGGLLYNEQFF. The rearrangement links TRBV11-2 to TRBJ2-1, with D possibly being TRBD2 (7 bases). This CDR3 spans 19 amino acids. Germline V gene sequence: CDR1 SGHAT, CDR2 FQNNGV. V was trimmed by 5 bases and J by 4 bases, leaving 27 bases between them.

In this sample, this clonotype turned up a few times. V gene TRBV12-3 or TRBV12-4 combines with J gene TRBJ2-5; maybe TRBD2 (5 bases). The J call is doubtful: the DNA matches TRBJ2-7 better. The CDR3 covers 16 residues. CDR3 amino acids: CASSTSSVGVGHEQYF. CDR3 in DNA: TGTGCCAGCAGTACTTCCTCTGTGGGAGTGGGCCACGAGCAGTACTTC.

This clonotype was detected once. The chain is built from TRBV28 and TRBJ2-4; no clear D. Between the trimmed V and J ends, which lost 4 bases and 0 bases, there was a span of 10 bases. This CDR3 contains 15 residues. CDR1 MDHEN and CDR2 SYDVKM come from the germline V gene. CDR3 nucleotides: TGTGCCAGCAGTTCACCCCACTTAGCCAAAAACATTCAGTACTTC. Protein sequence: CASSSPHLAKNIQYF.

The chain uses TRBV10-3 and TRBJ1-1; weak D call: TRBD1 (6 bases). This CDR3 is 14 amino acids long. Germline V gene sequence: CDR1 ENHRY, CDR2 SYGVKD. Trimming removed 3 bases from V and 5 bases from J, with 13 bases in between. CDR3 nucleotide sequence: TGTGCCATCAGTGAAACTGGGCAGGGGACTGAAGCTTTCTTT. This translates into CAISETGQGTEAFF.

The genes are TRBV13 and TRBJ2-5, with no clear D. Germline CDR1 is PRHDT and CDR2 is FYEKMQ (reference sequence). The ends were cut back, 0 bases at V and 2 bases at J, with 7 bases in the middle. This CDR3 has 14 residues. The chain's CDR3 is CASSLGTRQETQYF. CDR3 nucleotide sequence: TGTGCCAGCAGCTTAGGGACACGGCAAGAGACCCAGTACTTC.

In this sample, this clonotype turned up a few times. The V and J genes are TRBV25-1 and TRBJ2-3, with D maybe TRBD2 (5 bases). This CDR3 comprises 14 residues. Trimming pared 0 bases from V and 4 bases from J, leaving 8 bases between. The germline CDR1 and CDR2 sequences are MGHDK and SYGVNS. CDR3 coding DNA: TGTGCCAGCAGTGAATACGGGAATGCAGATACGCAGTATTTT. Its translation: CASSEYGNADTQYF.

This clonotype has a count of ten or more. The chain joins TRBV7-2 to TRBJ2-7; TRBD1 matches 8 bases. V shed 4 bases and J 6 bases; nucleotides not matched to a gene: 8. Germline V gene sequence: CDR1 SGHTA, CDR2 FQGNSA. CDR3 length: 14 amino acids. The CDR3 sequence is CASSWRTGPSEQYF. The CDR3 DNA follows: TGTGCCAGCAGCTGGCGGACAGGGCCCTCCGAGCAGTACTTC.

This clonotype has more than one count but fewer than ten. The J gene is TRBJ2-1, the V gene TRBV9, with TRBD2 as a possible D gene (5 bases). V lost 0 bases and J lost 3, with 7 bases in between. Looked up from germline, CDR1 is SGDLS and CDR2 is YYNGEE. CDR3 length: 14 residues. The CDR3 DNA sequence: TGTGCCAGCAGCGTAGGTGCGGGCTACAATGAGCAGTTCTTC. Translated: CASSVGAGYNEQFF.

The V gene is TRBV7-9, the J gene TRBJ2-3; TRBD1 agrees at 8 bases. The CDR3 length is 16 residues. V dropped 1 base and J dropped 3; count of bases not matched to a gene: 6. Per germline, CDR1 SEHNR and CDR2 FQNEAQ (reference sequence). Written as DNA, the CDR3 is TGTGCCAGCAGCTTAGTAGTGACAGGGGAAACAGATACGCAGTATTTT. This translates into CASSLVVTGETDTQYF. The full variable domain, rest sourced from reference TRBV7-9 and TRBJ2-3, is DTGVSQNPRHKITKRGQNVTFRCDPISEHNRLYWYRQTLGQGPEFLTYFQNEAQLEKSRLLSDRFSAERPKGSFSTLEIQRTEQGDSAMYLCASSLVVTGETDTQYFGPGTRLTVL.

The CDR3 sequence is CSVTTGGVLKTQYF. The CDR3 nucleotides read TGCAGCGTTACCACAGGGGGTGTTCTGAAGACCCAGTACTTC. J is TRBJ2-4 and V is TRBV29-1; 8 bases are shared with TRBD1. The J call could be wrong; TRBJ2-5 is a better fit for the DNA end. CDR3 length equals 14 residues. CDR1 and CDR2 (germline): SQVTM, ANQGSEA.

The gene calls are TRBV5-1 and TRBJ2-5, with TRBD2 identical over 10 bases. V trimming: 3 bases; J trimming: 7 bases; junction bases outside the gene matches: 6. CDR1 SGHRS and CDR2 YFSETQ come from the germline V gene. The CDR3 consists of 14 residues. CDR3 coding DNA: TGCGCCAGCAGCTGGGGGACTAGCGAGGGGACCCAGTACTTC. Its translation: CASSWGTSEGTQYF.

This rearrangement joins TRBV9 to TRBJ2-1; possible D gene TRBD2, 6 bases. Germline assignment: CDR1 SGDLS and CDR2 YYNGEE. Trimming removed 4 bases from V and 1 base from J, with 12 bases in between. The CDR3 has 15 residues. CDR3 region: CASSWSGESYNEQFF. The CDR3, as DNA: TGTGCCAGCAGCTGGTCGGGAGAATCCTACAATGAGCAGTTCTTC.

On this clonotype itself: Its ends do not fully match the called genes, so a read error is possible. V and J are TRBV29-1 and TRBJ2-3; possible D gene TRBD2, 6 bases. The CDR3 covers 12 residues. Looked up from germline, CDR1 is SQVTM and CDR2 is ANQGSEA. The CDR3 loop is CSVRDLTDAQYF. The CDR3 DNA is TGCAGCGTTCGGGACTTAACAGATGCGCAGTATTTT.

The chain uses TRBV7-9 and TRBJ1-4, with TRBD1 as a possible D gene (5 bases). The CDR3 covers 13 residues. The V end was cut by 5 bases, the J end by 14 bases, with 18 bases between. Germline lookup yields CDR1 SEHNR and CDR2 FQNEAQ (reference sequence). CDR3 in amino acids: CASSPGGAHWLFF. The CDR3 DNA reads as TGTGCCAGCAGCCCTGGTGGGGCGCATTGGCTGTTTTTT.

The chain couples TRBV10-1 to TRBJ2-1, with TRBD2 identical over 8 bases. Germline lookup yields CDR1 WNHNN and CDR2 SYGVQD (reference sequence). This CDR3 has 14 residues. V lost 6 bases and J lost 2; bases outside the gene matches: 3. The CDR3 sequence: CASRGSGTYNEQFF. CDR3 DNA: TGCGCCAGCAGAGGTAGCGGGACCTACAATGAGCAGTTCTTC.

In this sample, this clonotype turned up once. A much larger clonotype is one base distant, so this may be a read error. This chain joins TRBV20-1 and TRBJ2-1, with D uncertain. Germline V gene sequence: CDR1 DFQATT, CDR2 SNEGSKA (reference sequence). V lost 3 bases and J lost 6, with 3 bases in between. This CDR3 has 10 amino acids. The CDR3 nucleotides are TGCAGTGCTAGCGTCAATGAGCAGTTCTTC. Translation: CSASVNEQFF.

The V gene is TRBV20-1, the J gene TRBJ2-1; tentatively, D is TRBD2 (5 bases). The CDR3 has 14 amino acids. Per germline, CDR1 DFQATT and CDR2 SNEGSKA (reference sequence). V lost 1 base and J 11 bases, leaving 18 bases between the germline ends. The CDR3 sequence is CSARALYPGEKQFF. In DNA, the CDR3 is TGCAGTGCTAGAGCCCTTTACCCCGGGGAAAAGCAGTTCTTC.

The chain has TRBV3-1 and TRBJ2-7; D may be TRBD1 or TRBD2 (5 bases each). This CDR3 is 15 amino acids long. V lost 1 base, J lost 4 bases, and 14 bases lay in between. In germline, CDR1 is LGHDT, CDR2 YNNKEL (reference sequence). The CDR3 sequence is CASSQGFREFYEQYF. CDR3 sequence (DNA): TGTGCCAGCAGCCAAGGATTCAGGGAGTTTTACGAGCAGTACTTC.

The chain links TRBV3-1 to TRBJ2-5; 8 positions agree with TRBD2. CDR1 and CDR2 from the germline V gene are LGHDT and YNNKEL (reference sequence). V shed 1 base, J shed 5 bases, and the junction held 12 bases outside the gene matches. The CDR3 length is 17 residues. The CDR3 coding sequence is TGTGCCAGCAGCCAAGTTGCTAGCGGGTTCCAAGTCGAGACCCAGTACTTC. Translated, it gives CASSQVASGFQVETQYF.

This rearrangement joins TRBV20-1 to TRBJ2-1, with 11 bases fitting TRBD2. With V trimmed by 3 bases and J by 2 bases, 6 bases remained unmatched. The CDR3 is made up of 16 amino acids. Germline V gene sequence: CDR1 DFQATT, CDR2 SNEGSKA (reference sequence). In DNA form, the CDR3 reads TGCAGTGCTAGCCGCATAGCGGGAGGGCCCTACAATGAGCAGTTCTTC. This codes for CSASRIAGGPYNEQFF.

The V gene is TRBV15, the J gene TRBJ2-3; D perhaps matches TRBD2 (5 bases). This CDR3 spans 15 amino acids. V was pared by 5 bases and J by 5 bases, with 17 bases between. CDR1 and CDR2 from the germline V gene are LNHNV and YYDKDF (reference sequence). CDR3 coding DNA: TGTGCCACCAGCCCGAGGGCATCATGGAGAGATACGCAGTATTTT. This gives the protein CATSPRASWRDTQYF.